The 26 T cell receptor beta chains presented below share a single source sample, sequenced in a study of blood T cell repertoires in COVID-19. Assay used: immunoSEQ multiplex PCR; TCRdb lists only in-frame clones, some missing. The profile covers 110,000 to 150,000 clones, with approximately 85% appearing a single time and about 2.9% taken by the ten largest. Specimen: peripheral blood. These receptors were obtained from a man aged 45-65 years with acute or convalescent COVID-19.

The chain links TRBV3-1 (or the pseudogene TRBV3-2) to TRBJ1-6; D might be TRBD1 (6 bases). V was clipped by 5 bases and J by 7 bases, with 27 bases between them. The CDR3 is 19 residues long. CDR1 LGHDT and CDR2 YNNKEL come from the germline V gene (reference sequence). CDR3 in amino acids: CASSIRRIGQTLYNSPLHF. As DNA, the CDR3 is TGTGCCAGCAGCATAAGAAGGATCGGACAGACTTTATACAATTCACCCCTCCACTTT.

This chain uses TRBV6-5 with TRBJ1-1, with a tentative D call TRBD1 (5 bases). Germline lookup yields CDR1 MNHEY and CDR2 SVGAGI. The CDR3 covers 13 residues. V was cut by 7 bases and J by 6 bases, with 15 bases left in between. In DNA, the CDR3 is TGTGCCAGCACTACAGGTATGCTTTCTGAAGCTTTCTTT. As protein: CASTTGMLSEAFF.

The chain joins TRBV5-1 to TRBJ2-3, with D possibly TRBD1 on 5 matching bases. This CDR3 region has 15 residues. Germline CDR1 and CDR2: SGHRS and YFSETQ. V was pared by 1 base and J by 2 bases, with 11 bases between. The CDR3 sequence: CASSLLGVVTDTQYF. CDR3 sequence (DNA): TGCGCCAGCAGCTTGCTAGGGGTTGTCACAGATACGCAGTATTTT.

The chain links TRBV18 to TRBJ2-7; tentative D call: TRBD1 (5 bases). Germline V lookup: CDR1 KGHSH, CDR2 LQKENI. V lost 6 bases to trimming and J lost 3 bases, with 9 bases between them. This CDR3 region has 12 residues. CDR3 in DNA: TGTGCCAGCTCTCCCAGGGACTACGAGCAGTACTTC. Translation gives CASSPRDYEQYF.

The J gene is TRBJ2-1, the V gene TRBV13; 10 bases align to TRBD1. This CDR3 region has 15 residues. The V and J ends lost 2 bases and 9 bases, in that order; junction bases with no gene match: 7. The germline gives CDR1 PRHDT, CDR2 FYEKMQ (reference sequence). The CDR3 DNA reads TGTGCCAGCAGCTTACTAGACAGGGGGCAGGGTGAGCAGTTCTTC. This translates into CASSLLDRGQGEQFF.

The V and J genes are TRBV10-2 and TRBJ1-4, with a weak D call TRBD1 (5 bases). The germline V gene has CDR1 WSHSY and CDR2 SAAADI. The CDR3 spans 14 residues. Trimming removed 6 bases from V and 0 bases from J, with 8 bases in between. This CDR3 reads CASRTGSTNEKLFF. The CDR3 DNA follows: TGCGCCAGCAGAACAGGCTCAACTAATGAAAAACTGTTTTTT.

This rearrangement joins TRBV7-9 to TRBJ2-7; D uncertain. Germline CDR1 and CDR2: SEHNR and FQNEAQ (reference sequence). This CDR3 region has 16 residues. The germline V and J ends were trimmed by 2 bases and 5 bases, with 19 bases remaining between them. The DNA for the CDR3 is TGTGCCAGCAGCTTACGCTCGACCGGGTTTGGAGACGAGCAGTACTTC. This translates into CASSLRSTGFGDEQYF.

The J gene is TRBJ2-2, the V gene TRBV25-1; 16 bases align to TRBD2. CDR1 and CDR2 from the germline V gene are MGHDK and SYGVNS. V trimming: 8 bases; J trimming: 7 bases; junction bases outside the gene matches: 4. This CDR3 has 15 residues. Here the CDR3 reads CASGTSGGAFGELFF. In DNA, the CDR3 is TGTGCCAGCGGGACTAGCGGGGGGGCCTTCGGGGAGCTGTTTTTT.

The chain combines TRBV27 with TRBJ2-3; D uncertain. CDR1 is MNHEY and CDR2 is SMNVEV in the germline V gene (reference sequence). This CDR3 has 13 amino acids. Trimming left V 7 bases short and J 4 bases short, with 12 bases between. CDR3 nucleotides: TGTGCCAGCAAAGCTATGGTGGCAGATACGCAGTATTTT. It translates to CASKAMVADTQYF.

The chain links TRBV19 to TRBJ1-1; D not resolved. The CDR3 is made up of 15 amino acids. V was clipped by 6 bases and J by 3 bases, with 17 bases between them. CDR1 and CDR2 (germline): LNHDA, SQIVND (reference sequence). The CDR3 nucleotides read TGTGCCAGTAGAGAGGGAATAGGATTATACACTGAAGCTTTCTTT. This translates into CASREGIGLYTEAFF.

J is TRBJ2-1 and V is TRBV15; maybe TRBD2 (5 bases). The CDR3 extends over 15 amino acids. Germline V lookup: CDR1 LNHNV, CDR2 YYDKDF (reference sequence). Trimming took off 1 base at V and 3 bases at J, with 10 bases between the two ends. CDR3 residues: CATSRVSGYYNEQFF. The CDR3 DNA reads TGTGCCACCAGCAGAGTGTCGGGGTACTACAATGAGCAGTTCTTC.

The chain joins TRBV7-3 to TRBJ1-2; 10 nucleotides match TRBD1. CDR3 length: 15 residues. Germline CDR1 and CDR2: SGHTA and FQGTGA. Trimming cost V 5 bases and J 7 bases; bases outside gene matches: 10. The CDR3 nucleotides are TGTGCCAGCAGCCCAGGGACCGGGACAGGGGCTGGCTACACCTTC. Its translation is CASSPGTGTGAGYTF.

This chain joins TRBV27 and TRBJ1-4; no clear D. Trimming removed 3 bases at V and 7 bases at J, with 12 bases between. Germline V gene lookup returns CDR1 MNHEY and CDR2 SMNVEV (reference sequence). The CDR3 covers 14 residues. The CDR3 sequence is CASSFNGNSEKLFF. CDR3 DNA: TGTGCCAGCAGTTTTAACGGGAACAGTGAAAAACTGTTTTTT.

V and J are TRBV19 and TRBJ1-5; 8 bases align to TRBD1. The junction had 11 bases not matched to a gene; V was cut back by 7 bases and J by 3 bases. The CDR3 is 16 amino acids. CDR1 and CDR2 (germline): LNHDA, SQIVND (reference sequence). The CDR3 region has the DNA TGTGCCAGTACCGGGACAGGATCCTTAGTCAATCAGCCCCAGCATTTT. It is translated as CASTGTGSLVNQPQHF.

This sequence joins TRBV11-3 and TRBJ2-7; possible D gene TRBD2, 5 bases. The V end was cut by 1 base, the J end by 3 bases, with 13 bases between. The CDR3 totals 15 residues. Germline CDR1 reads SGHNT; CDR2 reads YENEEA. CDR3 bases: TGTGCCAGCAGCTTAGGTAGCGCAGTGGGCTACGAGCAGTACTTC. This translates into CASSLGSAVGYEQYF.

This chain joins TRBV10-3 and TRBJ1-4; D gene uncertain. This CDR3 has 13 amino acids. V was clipped by 0 bases and J by 8 bases, with 7 bases between them. Germline CDR1 and CDR2: ENHRY and SYGVKD. CDR3 sequence: CAISESREEKLFF. In DNA, the CDR3 is TGTGCCATCAGTGAGTCAAGAGAGGAAAAACTGTTTTTT.

This rearrangement joins TRBV6-2 or TRBV6-3 to TRBJ1-1; D is possibly TRBD1 (6 bases). Between the trimmed V and J ends, which lost 5 bases and 4 bases, there was a span of 17 bases. Germline-derived CDR1 and CDR2 are MNHEY and SVGEGT. There are 15 residues in the CDR3. In nucleotides, the CDR3 is TGTGCCAGCAGTCGGTACTACAGGGTACCCACTGAAGCTTTCTTT. This gives the protein CASSRYYRVPTEAFF.

The CDR3 DNA sequence: TGTGCCAGCAGCTTAGCGCAGACTAGCGGGAGCACCGGGGAGCTGTTTTTT. It yields the protein CASSLAQTSGSTGELFF. This chain links TRBV7-6 with TRBJ2-2, with 12 bases lining up with TRBD2. The CDR3 length is 17 residues. Germline assignment: CDR1 SGHVS and CDR2 FNYEAQ. Losses at the gene ends were 0 bases for V and 4 bases for J; bases not matched to a gene: 3.

This clone was picked up one time. V gene TRBV5-1 combines with J gene TRBJ1-3; possibly TRBD1 for D (6 bases). Germline V gene sequence: CDR1 SGHRS, CDR2 YFSETQ. The germline V and J ends were trimmed by 0 bases and 0 bases, with 10 bases remaining between them. This CDR3 contains 16 residues. The CDR3 is CASSLEQGYSGNTIYF. CDR3 nucleotides: TGCGCCAGCAGCTTGGAACAGGGTTACTCTGGAAACACCATATATTTT.

The J gene is TRBJ2-3, the V gene TRBV20-1; D is perhaps TRBD1 (6 bases). The germline V gene has CDR1 DFQATT and CDR2 SNEGSKA (reference sequence). V was pared by 2 bases and J by 13 bases, with 13 bases between. This CDR3 has 11 residues. In DNA, the CDR3 is TGCAGTGCTAGATGGGGGCATTTGGAGTATTTT. It yields the protein CSARWGHLEYF.

The gene calls are TRBV28 and TRBJ1-5, with D maybe TRBD1 (6 bases). The CDR3 sequence is 16 residues long. V was pared by 6 bases and J by 2 bases, with 17 bases between. Germline values: CDR1 MDHEN, CDR2 SYDVKM. CDR3 DNA sequence: TGTGCCAGCAGGAGCGGGGGGGGGCAGCGCAATCAGCCCCAGCATTTT. It codes for CASRSGGGQRNQPQHF.

The chain has TRBV20-1 and TRBJ2-1, with a possible D match to TRBD2 (6 bases). The length of the CDR3 is 10 residues. Germline CDR1 is DFQATT and CDR2 is SNEGSKA (reference sequence). V was clipped by 3 bases and J by 12 bases, with 9 bases between them. The CDR3 spells CSARVGGQFF. The CDR3 bases are TGCAGTGCTAGGGTGGGGGGGCAGTTCTTC.

The V call is TRBV21-1, the J call TRBJ1-4. TRBV21-1 is recorded as a pseudogene. The CDR3 loop spans 18 amino acids. The DNA for the CDR3 is TGTGCCAGCAGCAAAGGGGAGCGGGGCGGGGAAACTAATGAAAAACTGTTTTTT. This gives the protein CASSKGERGGETNEKLFF.

The chain recombines TRBV25-1 with TRBJ2-1; possibly TRBD2 for D (6 bases). This CDR3 has 16 amino acids. Germline lookup yields CDR1 MGHDK and CDR2 SYGVNS. V was cut by 3 bases and J by 4 bases, with 16 bases left in between. The CDR3 reads CASSEERGSWYNEQFF. The CDR3 DNA sequence: TGTGCCAGCAGTGAGGAACGGGGGAGTTGGTACAATGAGCAGTTCTTC.

V is TRBV4-1 and J is TRBJ2-7; 10 nucleotides line up with TRBD2. V lost 1 base to trimming and J lost 1 base; unmatched junction nucleotides: 4. The CDR3 loop spans 16 amino acids. Germline V gene lookup returns CDR1 MGHRA and CDR2 YSYEKL. In nucleotides, the CDR3 is TGCGCCAGCAGCCAAGGGCCAGCGGGAGGGTCCTACGAGCAGTACTTC. Translation: CASSQGPAGGSYEQYF.

CDR3 in DNA: TGTGCCAGCAGCCCGAATCGGGGGAGCTCCTATAATTCACCCCTCCACTTT. Translating gives CASSPNRGSSYNSPLHF. This sequence joins TRBV4-2 and TRBJ1-6; D is possibly TRBD1 (5 bases). Trimming stripped 4 bases from V and 0 bases from J, with 13 bases between. The germline gives CDR1 LGHNA, CDR2 YNFKEQ. This CDR3 comprises 17 residues.